The source of this T cell receptor (beta chain) is a study of blood T cells in healthy people across ages. Broader study findings: The study lacked donor CMV status, which possibly confounded expanded clonotype changes. A strong correlation was found between TCR beta diversity and the percentage of naive T cells. The recorded TCR beta diversity per million T cells decreased in a roughly linear manner with age. Diversity was estimated from one million T cells, and these estimates were considered underestimates.

This clonotype was counted a few times. What it recognizes is unknown. CDR3 size: 12 residues. The germline V and J ends were trimmed by 6 bases and 0 bases, with 5 bases remaining between them. Germline V gene data show CDR1 as MNHEY and CDR2 as SVGEGT. The second PCR ran roughly 7 to 12 cycles with a sample-barcoded 5' primer and J-beta primers. TCRdb re-analysed the 5' RACE reads in MiXCR, keeping a single row per CDR3 protein. The sample includes more than 800,000 distinct CDR3 sequences, 35% to 50% of them seen just once. The specimen was blood. The source is a woman in her sixties or seventies in good health. This chain connects TRBV6-2 or TRBV6-3 to TRBJ1-2; D not certain. The CDR3, as DNA: TGTGCCAGCAGCCCAGCTAACTATGGCTACACCTTC. Its protein is CASSPANYGYTF.